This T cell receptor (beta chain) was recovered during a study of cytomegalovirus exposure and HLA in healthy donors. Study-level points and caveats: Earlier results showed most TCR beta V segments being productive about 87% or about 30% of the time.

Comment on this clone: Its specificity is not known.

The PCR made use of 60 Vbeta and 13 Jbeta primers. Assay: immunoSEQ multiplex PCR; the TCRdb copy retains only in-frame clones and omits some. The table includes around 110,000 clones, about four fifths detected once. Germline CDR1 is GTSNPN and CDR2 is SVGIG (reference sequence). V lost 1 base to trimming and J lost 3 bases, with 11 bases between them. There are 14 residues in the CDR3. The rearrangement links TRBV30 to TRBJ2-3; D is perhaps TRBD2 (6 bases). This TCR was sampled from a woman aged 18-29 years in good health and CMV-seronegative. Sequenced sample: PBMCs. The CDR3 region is CAWSGGRETDTQYF. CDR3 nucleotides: TGTGCCTGGAGTGGAGGACGGGAGACAGATACGCAGTATTTT.